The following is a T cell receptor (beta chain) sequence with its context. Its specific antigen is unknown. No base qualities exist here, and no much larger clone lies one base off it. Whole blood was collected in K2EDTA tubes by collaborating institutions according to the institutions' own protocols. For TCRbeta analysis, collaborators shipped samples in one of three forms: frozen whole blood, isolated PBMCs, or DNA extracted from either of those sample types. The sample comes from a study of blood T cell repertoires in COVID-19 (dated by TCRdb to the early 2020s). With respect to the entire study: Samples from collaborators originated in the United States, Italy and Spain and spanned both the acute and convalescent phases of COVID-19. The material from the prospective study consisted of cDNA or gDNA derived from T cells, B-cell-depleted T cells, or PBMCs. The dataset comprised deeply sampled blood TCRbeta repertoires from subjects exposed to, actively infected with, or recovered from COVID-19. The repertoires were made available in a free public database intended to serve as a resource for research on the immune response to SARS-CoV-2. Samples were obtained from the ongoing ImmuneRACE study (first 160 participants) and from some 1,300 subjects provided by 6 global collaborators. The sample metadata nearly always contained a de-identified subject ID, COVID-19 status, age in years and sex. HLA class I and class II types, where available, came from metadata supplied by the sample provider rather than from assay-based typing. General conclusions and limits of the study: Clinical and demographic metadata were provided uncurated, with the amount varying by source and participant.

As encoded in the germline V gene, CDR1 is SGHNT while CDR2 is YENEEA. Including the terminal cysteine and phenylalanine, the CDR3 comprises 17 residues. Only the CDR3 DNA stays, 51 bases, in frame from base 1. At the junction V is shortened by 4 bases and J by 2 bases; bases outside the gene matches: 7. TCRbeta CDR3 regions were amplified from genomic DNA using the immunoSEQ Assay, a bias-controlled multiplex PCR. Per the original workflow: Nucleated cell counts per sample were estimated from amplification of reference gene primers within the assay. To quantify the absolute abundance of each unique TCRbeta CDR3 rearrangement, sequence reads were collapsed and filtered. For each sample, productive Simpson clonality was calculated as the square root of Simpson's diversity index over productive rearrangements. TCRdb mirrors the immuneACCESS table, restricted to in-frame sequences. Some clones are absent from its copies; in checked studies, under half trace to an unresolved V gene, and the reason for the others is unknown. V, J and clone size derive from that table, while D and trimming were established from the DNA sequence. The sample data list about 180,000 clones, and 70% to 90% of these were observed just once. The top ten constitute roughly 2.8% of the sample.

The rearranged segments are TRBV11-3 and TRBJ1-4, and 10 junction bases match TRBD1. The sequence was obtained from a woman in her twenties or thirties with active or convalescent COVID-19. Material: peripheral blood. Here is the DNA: TGTGCCAGCAGCTCGGGACAGGGGACAGCCACTAATGAAAAACTGTTTTTT. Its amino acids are CASSSGQGTATNEKLFF.